What follows are 10 T cell receptor beta chains derived from one specimen sequenced in a study of CD8 T cells in ankylosing spondylitis (TCRdb year 2017). The protocol used for the library was 5' RACE. Sequencing was carried out with an Illumina HiSeq 2500. In TCRdb, the public reads were trimmed at Q25 with fastp and aligned with MiXCR, with productive beta chains retained. Rows with one shared CDR3 protein collapse into an entry with the most common genes and DNA. The sample contains about 190,000 distinct CDR3 sequences, roughly 13% of them found a single time. About 11% of the sample is taken by the ten largest. The sequencing input was blood, either unsorted or a sorted T cell fraction (not recorded which). These receptor sequences come from a female donor with ankylosing spondylitis or in good health (not recorded which).

For this clonotype: This sequence may be a read error, since a much larger clone differs from it by one base. V usage is TRBV11-3 and J usage is TRBJ1-1, with 7 bases lining up with TRBD1. V dropped 8 bases and J dropped 0; count of bases not matched to a gene: 6. CDR3 length: 14 residues. Per the germline V gene, CDR1 is SGHNT and CDR2 is YENEEA. CDR3 loop: CASGTGQLNTEAFF. As DNA, the CDR3 is TGTGCCAGCGGCACGGGACAGCTGAACACTGAAGCTTTCTTT.

The chain carries TRBV12-3 or TRBV12-4 and TRBJ2-1; 8 bases fit TRBD2. This CDR3 comprises 16 residues. Trimming cost V 3 bases and J 4 bases; bases outside gene matches: 8. The CDR3 here is CASSFLGGVFYNEQFF. CDR3 DNA: TGTGCCAGCAGTTTCCTCGGGGGGGTCTTTTACAATGAGCAGTTCTTC.

The chain uses TRBV28 and TRBJ2-6; tentatively, D is TRBD2 (6 bases). Germline V CDR1 and CDR2: MDHEN, SYDVKM. The CDR3 runs to 18 residues. V lost 5 bases to trimming and J lost 2 bases, with 19 bases between them. CDR3 sequence: CASSRPYTRETGANVLTF. DNA of the CDR3: TGTGCCAGCAGTCGACCATATACCCGGGAGACTGGGGCCAACGTCCTGACTTTC.

This clonotype occurred many times. The chain uses TRBV15 and TRBJ2-1; 7 nucleotides agree with TRBD2. Losses at the gene ends were 0 bases for V and 4 bases for J; bases not matched to a gene: 18. The CDR3 extends over 20 amino acids. Germline V gene lookup returns CDR1 LNHNV and CDR2 YYDKDF (reference sequence). The CDR3 region has the DNA TGTGCCACCAGCAGAGACCCGGCGATCCGAGGCGGGAGTTCTTACAATGAGCAGTTCTTC. Translation gives CATSRDPAIRGGSSYNEQFF.

The rearrangement uses TRBV5-1 and TRBJ2-1; tentative D call: TRBD1 (6 bases). In germline, CDR1 is SGHRS, CDR2 YFSETQ. The CDR3 is 15 amino acids. V lost 1 base and J 5 bases, leaving 13 bases between the germline ends. The CDR3 sequence is CASSLSGVSHNEQFF. Written as DNA, the CDR3 is TGCGCCAGCAGCTTGTCAGGGGTTAGCCACAATGAGCAGTTCTTC.

Points on this clonotype: Given a much more abundant clone one base away, this may be a read error. The rearrangement links TRBV20-1 to TRBJ2-1; 9 bases map to TRBD2. From germline, CDR1 is DFQATT and CDR2 SNEGSKA (reference sequence). There are 15 residues in the CDR3. The V and J ends lost 3 bases and 6 bases, in that order; junction bases with no gene match: 9. CDR3 sequence reads: CSASLAGTSTNEQFF. For the CDR3, the DNA is TGCAGTGCTAGTCTAGCGGGAACTTCGACCAATGAGCAGTTCTTC.

The V gene is TRBV11-3, the J gene TRBJ1-2; the D gene is possibly TRBD1 (5 bases). V lost 2 bases and J lost 5, with 12 bases in between. Germline CDR1 reads SGHNT; CDR2 reads YENEEA. The CDR3 is 14 amino acids. The DNA for the CDR3 is TGTGCCAGCAGCTTACGGGCAGGGTCGTATGGCTACACCTTC. This encodes CASSLRAGSYGYTF.

The table lists this clonotype with many counts. The V gene is TRBV20-1, the J gene TRBJ1-6, with 8 bases fitting TRBD1. The CDR3 extends over 14 amino acids. Trimming cost V 3 bases and J 13 bases; bases outside gene matches: 11. Germline V gene lookup returns CDR1 DFQATT and CDR2 SNEGSKA (reference sequence). The CDR3 bases are TGCAGTGCTAGTGCCGGCCAGGGGGCATTCCCCCTCCACTTT. This encodes CSASAGQGAFPLHF.

This clonotype was seen many times. V gene TRBV12-3 or TRBV12-4 combines with J gene TRBJ1-1; D is uncertain. V was trimmed by 3 bases and J by 10 bases, leaving 9 bases between them. The CDR3 consists of 11 residues. The CDR3 loop is CASSFGRGAFF. CDR3 DNA sequence: TGTGCCAGCAGTTTCGGCCGGGGAGCTTTCTTT.

The sample holds many counts of this clonotype. This sequence joins TRBV27 and TRBJ1-2, with a weak D call TRBD1 (5 bases). This CDR3 is 15 amino acids long. V lost 2 bases and J 3 bases, leaving 13 bases between the germline ends. Looked up from germline, CDR1 is MNHEY and CDR2 is SMNVEV (reference sequence). The CDR3 region is CASSLSGGGYYGYTF. CDR3 DNA sequence: TGTGCCAGCAGTTTAAGCGGCGGGGGGTACTATGGCTACACCTTC.